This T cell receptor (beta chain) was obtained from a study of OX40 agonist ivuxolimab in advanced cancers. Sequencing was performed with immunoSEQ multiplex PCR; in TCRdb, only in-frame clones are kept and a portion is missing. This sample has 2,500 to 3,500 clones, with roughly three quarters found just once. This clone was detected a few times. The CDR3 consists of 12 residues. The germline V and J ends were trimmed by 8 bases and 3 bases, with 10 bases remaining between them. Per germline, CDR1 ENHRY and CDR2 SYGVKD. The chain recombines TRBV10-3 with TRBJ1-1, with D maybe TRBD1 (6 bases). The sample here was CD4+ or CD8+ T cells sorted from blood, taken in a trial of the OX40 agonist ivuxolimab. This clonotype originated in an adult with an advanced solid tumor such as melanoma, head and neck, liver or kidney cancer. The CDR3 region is CAIGGRHTEAFF. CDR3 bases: TGTGCCATCGGGGGGCGGCACACTGAAGCTTTCTTT.